What follows are 29 T cell receptor beta chains derived from one specimen sequenced in a study of T cells after yellow fever vaccination. TCRdb reanalysed the 5' RACE reads using MiXCR and keeps one entry per CDR3 protein. The data contain 280,000 or so distinct CDR3 sequences, about 10% of them singletons. The sequenced sample was CD4+ T cells sorted from PBMCs, obtained 5 days after the yellow fever booster vaccination. The receptors shown here come from a man younger than 35 who received the YFV17D yellow fever vaccine.

This clonotype was seen a few times. V gene TRBV9 combines with J gene TRBJ1-2; no definite D call. Germline V lookup: CDR1 SGDLS, CDR2 YYNGEE. CDR3 length: 14 amino acids. With 0 bases removed from V and 5 bases from J, the gap between germline ends came to 11 bases. The CDR3 reads CASSVAPQLYGYTF. The DNA for the CDR3 is TGTGCCAGCAGCGTAGCCCCACAGTTATATGGCTACACCTTC.

A few counts support this clonotype. V usage is TRBV29-1 and J usage is TRBJ2-3; possible D gene TRBD1, 5 bases. Germline CDR1 reads SQVTM; CDR2 reads ANQGSEA. The CDR3 runs 13 residues. V gave up 3 bases and J gave up 5 bases, with 12 bases separating them. CDR3 residues: CSVESPGKDTQYF. For the CDR3, the DNA is TGCAGCGTTGAGTCCCCAGGGAAAGATACGCAGTATTTT.

In its sample, this clonotype was seen a few times. V and J are TRBV12-3 or TRBV12-4 and TRBJ2-7, with 9 nucleotides matching TRBD1. The trim removed 6 bases at V and 2 bases at J, leaving 8 bases unmatched. The CDR3 totals 15 residues. In DNA form, the CDR3 reads TGTGCCAGCAGCGATCCGGGACAGGGTACCTACGAGCAGTACTTC. Its protein is CASSDPGQGTYEQYF.

The gene calls are TRBV15 and TRBJ1-2; TRBD1 agrees at 11 bases. The CDR3 has 15 residues. CDR1 is LNHNV, CDR2 YYDKDF, per germline (reference sequence). With 5 bases clipped from V and 4 bases from J, the junction kept 6 bases outside the gene matches. The CDR3 nucleotides read TGTGCCACCAGCGCCCTGGGGACAGGGGGCTATGGCTACACCTTC. It codes for CATSALGTGGYGYTF. Full variable domain (remainder filled in from reference TRBV15 and TRBJ1-2): DAMVIQNPRYQVTQFGKPVTLSCSQTLNHNVMYWYQQKSSQAPKLLFHYYDKDFNNEADTPDNFQSRRPNTSFCFLDIRSPGLGDTAMYLCATSALGTGGYGYTFGSGTRLTVV.

This clonotype was found a few times. The rearrangement uses TRBV3-1 and TRBJ2-5; D unclear. V was shortened by 0 bases and J by 5 bases, with 4 bases between the two germline ends. This CDR3 region has 12 residues. The germline V gene has CDR1 LGHDT and CDR2 YNNKEL (reference sequence). CDR3 region: CASSQDFETQYF. The CDR3 nucleotides read TGTGCCAGCAGCCAAGACTTCGAGACCCAGTACTTC.

This clonotype was recorded at least ten times. J is TRBJ2-5 and V is TRBV20-1; a weak D match, TRBD2 (5 bases). The CDR3 has 14 residues. CDR1 is DFQATT, CDR2 SNEGSKA, per germline (reference sequence). V dropped 4 bases and J dropped 5 bases, with 17 bases sitting between them. The CDR3 DNA reads TGCAGTGCTATTGGGCTAGCAGAATGGGAGACCCAGTACTTC. Protein product: CSAIGLAEWETQYF.

This clonotype was seen more than once but under ten times. This chain links TRBV7-8 with TRBJ1-2; D remains unclear. CDR1 is SGHVS and CDR2 is FQNEAQ in the germline V gene. CDR3 length equals 16 residues. The V and J ends lost 5 bases and 5 bases respectively, with 21 bases between them. The CDR3 spells CASSPYRAGLRYGYTF. CDR3 DNA: TGTGCCAGCAGCCCCTACCGGGCGGGTCTGAGATATGGCTACACCTTC.

The V and J genes are TRBV30 and TRBJ1-1, with TRBD1 identical over 7 bases. CDR1 and CDR2 from the germline V gene are GTSNPN and SVGIG (reference sequence). Losses at the gene ends were 0 bases for V and 0 bases for J; bases not matched to a gene: 4. The CDR3 runs to 15 residues. CDR3: CAWSVGGSVNTEAFF. Here the CDR3 DNA reads TGTGCCTGGAGTGTAGGGGGCTCGGTGAACACTGAAGCTTTCTTT. Full variable domain (rest looked up from reference TRBV30 and TRBJ1-1): SQTIHQWPATLVQPVGSPLSLECTVEGTSNPNLYWYRQAAGRGLQLLFYSVGIGQISSEVPQNLSASRPQDRQFILSSKKLLLSDSGFYLCAWSVGGSVNTEAFFGQGTRLTVV.

The V call is TRBV7-8, the J call TRBJ1-1; a possible D gene is TRBD1 (6 bases). Germline V lookup: CDR1 SGHVS, CDR2 FQNEAQ. The CDR3 has 15 amino acids. Between the trimmed V and J ends, which lost 3 bases and 5 bases, there was a span of 16 bases. CDR3 in amino acids: CASSLRGGVGTEAFF. CDR3 coding DNA: TGTGCCAGCAGCTTGAGAGGGGGGGTTGGAACTGAAGCTTTCTTT.

Ten or more counts support this clonotype. The chain employs TRBV4-3 and TRBJ2-1, with D hard to call. Trimming took off 3 bases at V and 0 bases at J, with 12 bases between the two ends. The CDR3 runs to 16 residues. Germline-derived CDR1 and CDR2 are LGHNA and YSLEER. The CDR3 DNA sequence: TGCGCCAGCAGCCACGGTAATTCGGGCTCCTACAATGAGCAGTTCTTC. Its translation is CASSHGNSGSYNEQFF.

V gene TRBV6-5 combines with J gene TRBJ1-1; TRBD1 matches 7 bases. CDR1 and CDR2 (germline): MNHEY, SVGAGI. Losses at the gene ends were 8 bases for V and 8 bases for J; bases not matched to a gene: 5. The CDR3 has 11 residues. The DNA for the CDR3 is TGTGCCAGCGGACAGGCTAACGAAGCTTTCTTT. This gives the protein CASGQANEAFF.

This chain connects TRBV5-1 to TRBJ1-4, with 8 bases aligning to TRBD1. The CDR3 is 19 residues long. Germline V gives CDR1 SGHRS, CDR2 YFSETQ. Trimming took 4 bases from V and 0 from J; bases not matched to a gene: 14. This CDR3 reads CASSPGQADMITTNEKLFF. For the CDR3, the DNA is TGCGCCAGCAGCCCGGGACAGGCCGACATGATTACAACTAATGAAAAACTGTTTTTT.

This clonotype was counted a few times. The chain combines TRBV20-1 with TRBJ1-5; TRBD1 might be the D (5 bases). Deletions cut 7 bases from V and 5 bases from J, with 12 bases between. Looked up from germline, CDR1 is DFQATT and CDR2 is SNEGSKA (reference sequence). The CDR3 contains 12 residues. CDR3 DNA sequence: TGCAGTGGGGGCTATAGGGATCAGCCCCAGCATTTT. Its translation: CSGGYRDQPQHF.

The V gene is TRBV7-9, the J gene TRBJ1-1; 9 bases are a match to TRBD1. CDR3 length: 17 residues. With 5 bases clipped from V and 2 bases from J, the junction kept 12 bases outside the gene matches. Germline-derived CDR1 and CDR2 are SEHNR and FQNEAQ (reference sequence). The CDR3 region has the DNA TGTGCCAGCAGCCTGACATCACCGGGACAGGGTAACACTGAAGCTTTCTTT. This translates into CASSLTSPGQGNTEAFF.

V is TRBV5-1 and J is TRBJ2-5, with 9 positions matching TRBD2. From germline, CDR1 is SGHRS and CDR2 YFSETQ. V was clipped by 7 bases and J by 1 base; unmatched bases: 8. CDR3 length: 15 amino acids. The CDR3 loop reads CASWLGGGVQETQYF. DNA of the CDR3: TGCGCCAGCTGGTTGGGCGGGGGGGTCCAAGAGACCCAGTACTTC. Full variable domain (rest looked up from reference TRBV5-1 and TRBJ2-5): KAGVTQTPRYLIKTRGQQVTLSCSPISGHRSVSWYQQTPGQGLQFLFEYFSETQRNKGNFPGRFSGRQFSNSRSEMNVSTLELGDSALYLCASWLGGGVQETQYFGPGTRLLVL.

This clonotype was detected a few times. The chain has TRBV2 and TRBJ1-5; 7 positions agree with TRBD1. The V and J ends lost 4 bases and 7 bases, in that order; junction bases with no gene match: 7. The length of the CDR3 is 14 residues. The V gene's germline CDR1 is SNHLY and CDR2 FYNNEI. Here the CDR3 reads CASSAVGGGQPQHF. CDR3 sequence (DNA): TGTGCCAGCAGTGCAGTAGGGGGCGGGCAGCCCCAGCATTTT.

This clonotype was counted only a few times. CDR3 loop: CASSEGSPETQYF. CDR3 nucleotides: TGTGCCAGCAGTGAAGGCAGCCCAGAGACCCAGTACTTC. V is TRBV2 and J is TRBJ2-5; D remains ambiguous. V was cut by 1 base and J by 4 bases, with 7 bases left in between. The CDR3 is 13 amino acids. Germline CDR1 is SNHLY and CDR2 is FYNNEI.

This clonotype has more than one count but fewer than ten. The V and J genes are TRBV6-1 and TRBJ2-7; 7 bases line up with TRBD1. Germline CDR1 reads MNHNS; CDR2 reads SASEGT. The CDR3 consists of 15 residues. The junction had 11 bases not matched to a gene; V was cut back by 6 bases and J by 3 bases. In nucleotides, the CDR3 is TGTGCCAGCAGGCCGGGACAGTCTTTGGTCTACGAGCAGTACGTC. Protein sequence: CASRPGQSLVYEQYV.

This rearrangement joins TRBV10-3 to TRBJ2-7; TRBD1 agrees at 7 bases. The CDR3 contains 14 residues. In germline, CDR1 is ENHRY, CDR2 SYGVKD. J lost 0 bases, V lost 6 bases, and 5 bases had no gene match. DNA of the CDR3: TGTGCCATCAGCCCGGGACAGAGCTCCTACGAGCAGTACGTC. Protein product: CAISPGQSSYEQYV.

The chain joins TRBV4-3 to TRBJ2-5; TRBD1 might be the D (5 bases). V shed 0 bases and J shed 7 bases, with 15 bases lying between them. In germline, CDR1 is LGHNA, CDR2 YSLEER. The CDR3 extends over 15 amino acids. The CDR3 bases are TGCGCCAGCAGCCAAGATTTGGGGCGCACCGGGACCCAGTACTTC. This encodes CASSQDLGRTGTQYF.

To note about this clonotype: Since a much larger clone is just one base distant, this may be a read error. This chain links TRBV20-1 with TRBJ1-4, with D possibly TRBD1 on 5 matching bases. The V and J ends lost 2 bases and 7 bases respectively, with 14 bases between them. This CDR3 has 14 amino acids. Germline V CDR1 and CDR2: DFQATT, SNEGSKA (reference sequence). CDR3 loop: CSARPAGLTEKLFF. CDR3 bases: TGCAGTGCTAGACCGGCAGGGCTTACTGAAAAACTGTTTTTT.

This clonotype was seen ten or more times. The chain uses TRBV18 and TRBJ2-6; tentative D call: TRBD1 (5 bases). This CDR3 is 15 amino acids long. Germline loops: CDR1 KGHSH, CDR2 LQKENI. V was trimmed by 8 bases and J by 0 bases, leaving 11 bases between them. CDR3 nucleotide sequence: TGTGCCAGCGAGGACACCCCCTCTGGGGCCAACGTCCTGACTTTC. This gives the protein CASEDTPSGANVLTF. Together with reference TRBV18 and TRBJ2-6, the CDR3 gives the full variable domain: NAGVMQNPRHLVRRRGQEARLRCSPMKGHSHVYWYRQLPEEGLKFMVYLQKENIIDESGMPKERFSAEFPKEGPSILRIQQVVRGDSAAYFCASEDTPSGANVLTFGAGSRLTVL.

This chain links TRBV20-1 with TRBJ1-2; tentative D call: TRBD1 (6 bases). There are 13 residues in the CDR3. With 3 bases removed from V and 5 bases from J, the gap between germline ends came to 13 bases. Germline values: CDR1 DFQATT, CDR2 SNEGSKA (reference sequence). The CDR3 bases are TGCAGTGCTAGGCGGGGGGGCCCGTATGGCTACACCTTC. Translating it yields CSARRGGPYGYTF.

In its sample, this clonotype was seen many times. The chain employs TRBV5-1 and TRBJ2-2, with 8 positions matching TRBD1. Unmatched junction bases numbered 8, after V lost 4 bases and J lost 0 bases. Germline V gives CDR1 SGHRS, CDR2 YFSETQ. There are 17 residues in the CDR3. The CDR3 nucleotides read TGCGCCAGCAGCCCCACCCCACAGGGGGCGAACACCGGGGAGCTGTTTTTT. As protein: CASSPTPQGANTGELFF.

This clonotype came up many times. The gene calls are TRBV29-1 and TRBJ1-3; perhaps TRBD1 as D (5 bases). Trimming took off 7 bases at V and 2 bases at J, with 12 bases between the two ends. Germline V lookup: CDR1 SQVTM, CDR2 ANQGSEA. This CDR3 has 13 residues. CDR3 loop: CSAGGTPGNTIYF. DNA for the CDR3: TGCAGCGCCGGCGGGACTCCTGGAAACACCATATATTTT.

This chain connects TRBV5-1 to TRBJ1-1; TRBD1 aligns across 7 bases. This CDR3 has 15 amino acids. The germline gives CDR1 SGHRS, CDR2 YFSETQ. Trimming cost V 0 bases and J 6 bases; bases outside gene matches: 8. The chain's CDR3 is CASSLDRTGGSEAFF. DNA of the CDR3: TGCGCCAGCAGCTTGGATCGGACAGGTGGGTCTGAAGCTTTCTTT.

This clonotype showed up many times. This chain links TRBV2 with TRBJ1-1; 7 bases match TRBD1. In germline, CDR1 is SNHLY, CDR2 FYNNEI. Trimming removed 5 bases from V and 6 bases from J; junction bases left unmatched: 6. There are 13 residues in the CDR3. CDR3 in amino acids: CASSIDREAEAFF. DNA of the CDR3: TGTGCCAGCAGTATAGACAGGGAGGCTGAAGCTTTCTTT.

The chain carries TRBV6-1 and TRBJ1-4; D is undetermined. Trimming took off 2 bases at V and 8 bases at J, with 12 bases between the two ends. The CDR3 has 14 residues. Germline CDR1 reads MNHNS; CDR2 reads SASEGT. The CDR3 spells CASSEFLAVEKLFF. CDR3 nucleotide sequence: TGTGCCAGCAGTGAATTCTTGGCAGTCGAAAAACTGTTTTTT.

This clonotype was picked up many times. This rearrangement joins TRBV5-1 to TRBJ1-1; D is undetermined. Germline values: CDR1 SGHRS, CDR2 YFSETQ. Trimming shortened V by 2 bases and J by 1 base, and 15 bases separated the two germline ends. This CDR3 spans 16 amino acids. The CDR3 loop reads CASSFEARVRNTEAFF. The CDR3 nucleotides are TGCGCCAGCAGCTTCGAAGCTCGCGTGAGGAACACTGAAGCTTTCTTT.